The present T cell receptor beta chain was sequenced within a study of blood T cells in healthy people across ages. PBMCs numbering at least 6 million were isolated per sample. With a J-beta primer mix and a sample-barcoded 5' primer, a second PCR ran about 6 to 11 cycles. TCRdb passed the 5' RACE reads through MiXCR, listing each CDR3 protein once. The table shows approximately 900,000 distinct CDR3 sequences, with about 44% occurring only once. Trimming pared 2 bases from V and 10 bases from J, leaving 15 bases between. The CDR3 covers 14 residues. This clonotype was obtained from a man aged 30 to 39 in good health. The sequencing sample was made of blood. V and J are TRBV12-3 or TRBV12-4 and TRBJ2-1, with D tentatively TRBD2 (7 bases). For the CDR3, the DNA is TGTGCCAGCAGTTTACTTGCGGGGGCCCTGGAGCAGTTCTTC. Amino acids: CASSLLAGALEQFF.